Below are 21 T cell receptor beta chains sequenced from a single sample in a study of blood T cell repertoires in COVID-19. Repertoires were generated with immunoSEQ multiplex PCR, while TCRdb's copy carries only in-frame clones and drops some. The table lists approximately 65,000 clones, roughly 80% of them singletons, with about 4% in the top ten. Material: PBMCs or T cells enriched from blood (not recorded which). These TCRs come from a woman aged 35 to 49 with acute COVID-19.

In this sample, this clone turned up a few times. In DNA form, the CDR3 reads TGCGCCAGCAGCTTGCTGACTAGCGGGGACTACAATGAGCAGTTCTTC. Amino acid sequence: CASSLLTSGDYNEQFF. This chain uses TRBV5-1 with TRBJ2-1; 11 positions match TRBD2. The CDR3 contains 16 residues. The ends lost 1 base at V and 3 bases at J; junction bases unmatched: 3. Looked up from germline, CDR1 is SGHRS and CDR2 is YFSETQ.

The chain combines TRBV28 with TRBJ2-3; D uncertain. The CDR3 is made up of 12 amino acids. Per germline, CDR1 MDHEN and CDR2 SYDVKM. Trimming removed 4 bases at V and 4 bases at J, with 6 bases between. DNA of the CDR3: TGTGCCAGCAGTTCGTCCTCAGATACGCAGTATTTT. This sequence encodes CASSSSSDTQYF.

The chain has TRBV4-1 and TRBJ1-1; 8 bases align to TRBD1. V lost 0 bases and J lost 1; bases outside the gene matches: 10. CDR1 is MGHRA and CDR2 is YSYEKL in the germline V gene. The CDR3 loop spans 18 amino acids. The CDR3 coding sequence is TGCGCCAGCAGCCAAGAGGCCCCCGGGACAGGCTGGAACACTGAAGCTTTCTTT. Translating it yields CASSQEAPGTGWNTEAFF.

About this clone itself: Distinct nucleotide sequences in the sample also encode this CDR3. The chain has TRBV9 and TRBJ1-3; D uncertain. Trimming shortened V by 1 base and J by 0 bases, and 8 bases separated the two germline ends. The CDR3 loop spans 15 amino acids. The germline CDR1 and CDR2 sequences are SGDLS and YYNGEE. In DNA form, the CDR3 reads TGTGCCAGCAGCGTAAGCGGGAACTCTGGAAACACCATATATTTT. Its translation is CASSVSGNSGNTIYF. The full variable domain, completed using reference TRBV9 and TRBJ1-3, is DSGVTQTPKHLITATGQRVTLRCSPRSGDLSVYWYQQSLDQGLQFLIQYYNGEERAKGNILERFSAQQFPDLHSELNLSSLELGDSALYFCASSVSGNSGNTIYFGEGSWLTVV.

The chain recombines TRBV4-2 with TRBJ2-3; maybe TRBD1 (5 bases). CDR1 and CDR2 from the germline V gene are LGHNA and YNFKEQ. The CDR3 extends over 16 amino acids. The V gene lost 4 bases and the J gene lost 1 base, with 15 bases spanning the gap. The CDR3 DNA is TGTGCCAGCAGCCCCCTAGACAGACCGGGCACAGATACGCAGTATTTT. Translated: CASSPLDRPGTDTQYF.

The chain recombines TRBV20-1 with TRBJ2-5; D is uncertain. Germline loops: CDR1 DFQATT, CDR2 SNEGSKA (reference sequence). This CDR3 spans 11 amino acids. The V and J ends lost 6 bases and 1 base respectively, with 6 bases between them. CDR3 sequence (DNA): TGCAGTGCGCTACGCCAAGAGACCCAGTACTTC. This sequence encodes CSALRQETQYF.

The CDR3 is CASSLKGGAGYEQYV. CDR3 DNA: TGTGCCAGCAGCTTGAAAGGGGGGGCCGGATACGAGCAGTACGTC. The chain combines TRBV5-6 with TRBJ2-7, with a possible D match to TRBD2 (7 bases). Germline assignment: CDR1 SGHDT and CDR2 YYEEEE. This CDR3 has 15 residues. Between the trimmed V and J ends, which lost 1 base and 4 bases, there was a span of 15 bases.

The chain is built from TRBV29-1 and TRBJ2-1, with TRBD2 identical over 9 bases. Germline assignment: CDR1 SQVTM and CDR2 ANQGSEA. CDR3 length equals 14 residues. Unmatched junction bases numbered 7, after V lost 3 bases and J lost 7 bases. The chain's CDR3 is CSVDWREGVNEQFF. In nucleotides, the CDR3 is TGCAGCGTTGACTGGCGGGAGGGGGTGAATGAGCAGTTCTTC.

V and J are TRBV6-1 and TRBJ2-7; D uncertain. The length of the CDR3 is 14 residues. Between the trimmed V and J ends, which lost 3 bases and 2 bases, there was a span of 11 bases. The germline gives CDR1 MNHNS, CDR2 SASEGT. The CDR3 spells CASSETPHPYEQYV. The DNA for the CDR3 is TGTGCCAGCAGTGAGACACCGCATCCCTACGAGCAGTACGTC.

This chain links TRBV7-2 with TRBJ1-4; D may be TRBD1 (5 bases). V was clipped by 3 bases and J by 5 bases, with 7 bases between them. The CDR3 is 13 amino acids. Germline CDR1 SGHTA, CDR2 FQGNSA. In nucleotides, the CDR3 is TGTGCCAGCAGCTTGGGGGGAAATGAAAAACTGTTTTTT. This gives the protein CASSLGGNEKLFF.

This sequence joins TRBV5-1 and TRBJ2-3, with D perhaps matching TRBD2 (7 bases). Germline CDR1 is SGHRS and CDR2 is YFSETQ. V lost 4 bases to trimming and J lost 2 bases, with 17 bases between them. CDR3 length: 16 amino acids. CDR3: CASSLGGGRNTDTQYF. CDR3 nucleotide sequence: TGCGCCAGCAGCCTGGGCGGGGGCCGGAACACAGATACGCAGTATTTT.

The V and J genes are TRBV25-1 and TRBJ1-6; the D is unclear. The CDR3 sequence is 13 residues long. Germline CDR1 and CDR2: MGHDK and SYGVNS. Trimming shortened V by 8 bases and J by 9 bases, and 14 bases separated the two germline ends. DNA for the CDR3: TGTGCCAGCCTCCCCCCCCGGGGTTCACCCCTCCACTTT. The encoded protein is CASLPPRGSPLHF.

This clone was counted only a few times. The CDR3 loop reads CASTGVTSTGELFF. For the CDR3, the DNA is TGCGCCAGCACCGGGGTTACGTCCACCGGGGAGCTGTTTTTT. The chain uses TRBV10-2 and TRBJ2-2; D possibly corresponds to TRBD2 (5 bases). Germline CDR1 reads WSHSY; CDR2 reads SAAADI. The V end lost 7 bases, the J end lost 4 bases, and 13 bases lay between the germline ends. The CDR3 runs to 14 residues.

This chain connects TRBV6-5 to TRBJ2-5, with D possibly being TRBD1 (6 bases). The CDR3 totals 14 residues. CDR1 and CDR2 (germline): MNHEY, SVGAGI. Trimming took off 4 bases at V and 1 base at J, with 10 bases between the two ends. The CDR3 sequence: CASSSGAAQETQYF. CDR3 coding DNA: TGTGCCAGCAGTTCAGGGGCGGCCCAAGAGACCCAGTACTTC.

Only a few counts were recorded for this clone. J is TRBJ2-1 and V is TRBV24-1; 9 bases are a match to TRBD1. V lost 9 bases and J lost 9; bases outside the gene matches: 11. The length of the CDR3 is 14 residues. Germline lookup yields CDR1 KGHDR and CDR2 SFDVKD. The CDR3, as DNA: TGTGCCACCGACTCCGGACAGGGGTACGGTGAGCAGTTCTTC. Protein sequence: CATDSGQGYGEQFF.

A few counts support this clone. The gene calls are TRBV19 and TRBJ2-7; perhaps TRBD1 as D (5 bases). V shed 5 bases and J shed 6 bases, with 11 bases lying between them. The germline gives CDR1 LNHDA, CDR2 SQIVND (reference sequence). The CDR3 runs 12 residues. CDR3 sequence reads: CASSLRVGEQYF. CDR3 sequence (DNA): TGTGCCAGTAGTCTCAGGGTGGGCGAGCAGTACTTC.

This clone occurred once. V is TRBV6-5 and J is TRBJ2-7; the D is unclear. This CDR3 comprises 15 residues. Trimming stripped 5 bases from V and 2 bases from J, with 16 bases between. Per the germline V gene, CDR1 is MNHEY and CDR2 is SVGAGI. CDR3 nucleotides: TGTGCCAGCAGTATCTACTCGAGAACGGCCTACGAGCAGTACTTC. Amino acid sequence: CASSIYSRTAYEQYF.

The V and J genes are TRBV19 and TRBJ2-7; tentative D call: TRBD2 (5 bases). The CDR3 is 13 amino acids. The V gene lost 3 bases and the J gene lost 5 bases, with 11 bases spanning the gap. Germline loops: CDR1 LNHDA, CDR2 SQIVND (reference sequence). The chain's CDR3 is CASSMAPGDEQYV. The DNA for the CDR3 is TGTGCCAGTAGTATGGCCCCCGGGGACGAGCAGTACGTC.

The V gene is TRBV7-2, the J gene TRBJ1-5; D uncertain. V lost 8 bases, J lost 0 bases, and 11 bases lay in between. Germline V gene lookup returns CDR1 SGHTA and CDR2 FQGNSA. The CDR3 spans 14 residues. The CDR3 here is CASVLGGSNQPQHF. The CDR3 coding sequence is TGTGCCAGCGTCTTGGGAGGTAGCAATCAGCCCCAGCATTTT.

J is TRBJ1-2 and V is TRBV19; D call uncertain. This CDR3 has 12 residues. V dropped 3 bases and J dropped 6 bases, with 8 bases sitting between them. Germline assignment: CDR1 LNHDA and CDR2 SQIVND (reference sequence). The CDR3 sequence is CASSIAHNGYTF. CDR3 bases: TGTGCCAGTAGTATCGCGCATAATGGCTACACCTTC. Looking up the rest from reference TRBV19 and TRBJ1-2 gives the full variable domain: DGGITQSPKYLFRKEGQNVTLSCEQNLNHDAMYWYRQDPGQGLRLIYYSQIVNDFQKGDIAEGYSVSREKKESFPLTVTSAQKNPTAFYLCASSIAHNGYTFGSGTRLTVV.

This chain joins TRBV10-1 and TRBJ2-3; D remains unclear. Germline loops: CDR1 WNHNN, CDR2 SYGVQD (reference sequence). The CDR3 sequence is 12 residues long. The V and J ends lost 2 bases and 6 bases respectively, with 6 bases between them. DNA of the CDR3: TGCGCCAGCAGTGAGGTACGGGATACGCAGTATTTT. As protein: CASSEVRDTQYF.